This T cell receptor beta chain comes out of a study of blood T cell repertoires in COVID-19. Study-wide background: Whether acute or convalescent, the COVID-19 samples came from the United States, Italy and Spain. Sample material is recorded as cDNA or gDNA derived from T cells, B-cell-depleted T cells, or PBMCs.

The germline CDR1 and CDR2 sequences are SQVTM and ANQGSEA. The CDR3 is 12 amino acids. V was pared by 1 base and J by 13 bases, with 14 bases between. As handled by the study authors: Using reference gene primer amplification, nucleated cell counts were estimated. Repertoires were generated with immunoSEQ multiplex PCR, while TCRdb's copy carries only in-frame clones and drops some. D and trimming come from the DNA, and the V and J calls and clone size come from that table. The table records about 260,000 clones, 65% to 90% of them present only once. This clone was recorded many times. This receptor was taken from a human donor in a cohort sampled during active COVID-19. The V call is TRBV29-1, the J call TRBJ2-1; a possible D gene is TRBD1 (5 bases). Sequenced: peripheral blood. The CDR3, as DNA: TGCAGCGTTGAAGCGGGTGGCAGGGCCCAGTTCTTC. Translating gives CSVEAGGRAQFF.